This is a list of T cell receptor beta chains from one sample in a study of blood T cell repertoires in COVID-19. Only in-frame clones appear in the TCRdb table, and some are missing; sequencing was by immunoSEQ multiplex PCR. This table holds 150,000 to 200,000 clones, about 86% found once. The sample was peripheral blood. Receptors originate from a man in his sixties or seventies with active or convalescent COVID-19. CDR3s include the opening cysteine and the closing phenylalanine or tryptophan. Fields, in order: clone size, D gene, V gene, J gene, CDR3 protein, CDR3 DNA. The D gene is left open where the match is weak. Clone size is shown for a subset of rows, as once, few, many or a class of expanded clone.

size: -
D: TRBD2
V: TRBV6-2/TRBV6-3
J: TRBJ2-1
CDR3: CASSYSHSGREQFF
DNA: TGTGCCAGCAGTTACTCACATAGCGGGAGGGAGCAGTTCTTC

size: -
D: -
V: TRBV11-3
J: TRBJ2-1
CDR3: CASSFSSYNEQFF
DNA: TGTGCCAGCAGCTTCTCCTCCTACAATGAGCAGTTCTTC

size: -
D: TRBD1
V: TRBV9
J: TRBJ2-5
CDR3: CASSLQGAGETQYF
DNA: TGTGCCAGCAGTTTACAGGGGGCAGGGGAGACCCAGTACTTC

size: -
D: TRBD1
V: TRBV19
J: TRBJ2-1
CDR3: CASSMGQGNNEQFF
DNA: TGTGCCAGTAGTATGGGACAGGGGAACAATGAGCAGTTCTTC

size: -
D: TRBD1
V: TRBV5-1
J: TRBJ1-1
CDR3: CASSSTGGPPSTEAFF
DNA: TGCGCCAGCAGCTCGACAGGGGGCCCCCCCAGCACTGAAGCTTTCTTT

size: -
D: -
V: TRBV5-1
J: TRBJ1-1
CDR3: CASSGTGRGTEAFF
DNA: TGCGCCAGCAGCGGAACAGGGAGGGGCACTGAAGCTTTCTTT

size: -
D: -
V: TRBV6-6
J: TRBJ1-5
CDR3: CASSYGRGSNQPQHF
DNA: TGTGCCAGCAGTTACGGTCGGGGGAGCAATCAGCCCCAGCATTTT

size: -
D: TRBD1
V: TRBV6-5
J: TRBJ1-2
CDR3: CASSYKGAGSYGYTF
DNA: TGTGCCAGCAGTTACAAGGGGGCCGGGAGCTATGGCTACACCTTC

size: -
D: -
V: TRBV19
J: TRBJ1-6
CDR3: CAFRGQANSPLHF
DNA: TGTGCCTTTAGAGGGCAGGCCAATTCACCCCTCCACTTT

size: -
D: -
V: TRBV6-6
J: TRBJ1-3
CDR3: CASGLRGAGNTIYF
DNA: TGTGCCAGCGGCCTCCGGGGGGCTGGAAACACCATATATTTT

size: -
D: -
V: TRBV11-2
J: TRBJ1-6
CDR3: CASSWADSFYNSPLHF
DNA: TGTGCCAGCAGCTGGGCGGACAGCTTTTATAATTCACCCCTCCACTTT

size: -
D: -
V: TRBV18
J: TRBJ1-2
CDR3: CASSPKGERGNYGYTF
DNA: TGTGCCAGCTCACCTAAGGGGGAGCGGGGGAACTATGGCTACACCTTC

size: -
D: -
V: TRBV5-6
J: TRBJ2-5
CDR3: CASSLRRVEETQYF
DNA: TGTGCCAGCAGCTTGCGTCGCGTCGAAGAGACCCAGTACTTC

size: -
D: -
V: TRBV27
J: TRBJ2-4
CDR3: CASSPIPPGNIQYF
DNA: TGTGCCAGCAGTCCCATCCCTCCCGGAAACATTCAGTACTTC

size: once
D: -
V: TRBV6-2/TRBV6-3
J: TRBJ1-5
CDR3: CASSPRGGYSNQPQHF
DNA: TGTGCCAGCAGTCCCCGGGGGGGGTATAGCAATCAGCCCCAGCATTTT

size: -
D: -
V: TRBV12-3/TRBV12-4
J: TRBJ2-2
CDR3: CASSLARWELFF
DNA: TGTGCCAGCAGTTTGGCCAGGTGGGAGCTGTTTTTT

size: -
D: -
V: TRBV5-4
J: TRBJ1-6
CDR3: CASSLLSGQINSPLHF
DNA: TGTGCCAGCAGCTTGTTAAGCGGACAGATTAATTCACCCCTCCACTTT

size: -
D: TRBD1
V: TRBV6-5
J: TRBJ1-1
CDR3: CASSYSYRGATEAFF
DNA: TGTGCCAGCAGTTACTCTTACAGGGGAGCCACTGAAGCTTTCTTT

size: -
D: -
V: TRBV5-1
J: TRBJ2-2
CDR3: CASSLGVGTGELFF
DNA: TGCGCCAGCAGCTTAGGGGTTGGCACCGGGGAGCTGTTTTTT

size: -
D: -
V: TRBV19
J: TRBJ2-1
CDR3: CASSIDRSYNEQFF
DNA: TGTGCCAGTAGTATAGACAGGTCCTACAATGAGCAGTTCTTC

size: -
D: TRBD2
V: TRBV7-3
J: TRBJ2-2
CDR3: CASSAGGNTGELFF
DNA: TGTGCCAGCAGCGCGGGGGGCAACACCGGGGAGCTGTTTTTT

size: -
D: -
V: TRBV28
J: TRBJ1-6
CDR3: CASRLFNSPLHF
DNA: TGTGCCAGCAGACTGTTTAATTCACCCCTCCACTTT

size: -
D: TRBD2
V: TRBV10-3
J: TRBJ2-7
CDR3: CAISDGGRTNEQYF
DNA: TGTGCCATCAGTGATGGCGGGAGGACGAACGAGCAGTACTTC

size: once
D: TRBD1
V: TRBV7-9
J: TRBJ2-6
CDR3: CASRRTGETGANVLTF
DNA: TGTGCCAGCAGACGGACAGGGGAAACCGGGGCCAACGTCCTGACTTTC

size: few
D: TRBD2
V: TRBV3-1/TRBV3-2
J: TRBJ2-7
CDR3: CASSHSGGRSYEQYF
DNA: TGTGCCAGCAGCCACAGCGGGGGCCGCTCCTACGAGCAGTACTTC

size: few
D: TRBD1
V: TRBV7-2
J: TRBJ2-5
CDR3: CASSTRPPRGTGETQYF
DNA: TGTGCCAGCAGCACCCGACCTCCGAGGGGGACAGGAGAGACCCAGTACTTC

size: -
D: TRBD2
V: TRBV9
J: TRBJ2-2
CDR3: CASSVGLAGGTGELFF
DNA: TGTGCCAGCAGCGTGGGACTAGCGGGGGGTACCGGGGAGCTGTTTTTT

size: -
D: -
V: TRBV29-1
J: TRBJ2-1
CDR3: CSMRQDHNEQFF
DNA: TGCAGCATGCGACAGGATCACAATGAGCAGTTCTTC

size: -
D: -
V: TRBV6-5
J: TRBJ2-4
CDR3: CASSQGVLAKNIQYF
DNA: TGTGCCAGCAGCCAGGGCGTACTAGCCAAAAACATTCAGTACTTC

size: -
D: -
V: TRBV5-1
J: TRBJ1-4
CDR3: CASSRGGVGEKLFF
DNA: TGCGCCAGCAGCCGGGGAGGGGTTGGGGAAAAACTGTTTTTT

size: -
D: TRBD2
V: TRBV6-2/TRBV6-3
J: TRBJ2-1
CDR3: CASSSWTSGGHNEQFF
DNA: TGTGCCAGCAGTTCCTGGACTAGCGGGGGACACAATGAGCAGTTCTTC

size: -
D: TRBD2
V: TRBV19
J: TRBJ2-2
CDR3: CAPGGLTGELFF
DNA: TGTGCCCCGGGGGGGCTCACCGGGGAGCTGTTTTTT

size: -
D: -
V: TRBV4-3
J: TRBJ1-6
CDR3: CASSQDPRVVASPLHF
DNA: TGCGCCAGCAGCCAAGACCCCCGGGTGGTGGCATCACCCCTCCACTTT

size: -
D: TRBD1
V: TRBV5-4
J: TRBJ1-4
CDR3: CASSSDRVNEKLFF
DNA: TGTGCCAGCAGCTCGGACAGGGTCAATGAAAAACTGTTTTTT

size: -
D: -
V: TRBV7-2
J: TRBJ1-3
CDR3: CASSTGNSGNTIYF
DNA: TGTGCCAGCAGCACAGGGAACTCTGGAAACACCATATATTTT

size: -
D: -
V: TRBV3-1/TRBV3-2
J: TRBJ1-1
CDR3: CASSQEGGVTGEAFF
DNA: TGTGCCAGCAGCCAAGAAGGGGGGGTGACGGGTGAAGCTTTCTTT

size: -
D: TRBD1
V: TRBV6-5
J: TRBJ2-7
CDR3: CASRGTGTGAYEQYF
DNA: TGTGCCAGCAGGGGCACCGGGACAGGGGCTTACGAGCAGTACTTC

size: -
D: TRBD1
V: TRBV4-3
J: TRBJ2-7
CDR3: CASSQDPRTGMYEQYF
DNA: TGCGCCAGCAGCCAAGATCCGAGGACAGGGATGTACGAGCAGTACTTC

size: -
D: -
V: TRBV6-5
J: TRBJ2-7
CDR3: CASSGQIYEQYF
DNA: TGTGCCAGCAGCGGACAGATCTACGAGCAGTACTTC

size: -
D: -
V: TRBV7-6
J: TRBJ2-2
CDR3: CASSSGLMNTGELFF
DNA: TGTGCCAGCAGCTCCGGACTAATGAACACCGGGGAGCTGTTTTTT

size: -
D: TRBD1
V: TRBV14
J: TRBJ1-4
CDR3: CASSPRQGPDEKLFF
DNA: TGTGCCAGCAGCCCGAGACAGGGCCCTGATGAAAAACTGTTTTTT

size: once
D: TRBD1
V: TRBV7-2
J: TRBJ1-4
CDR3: CASSLGGAYDEKLFF
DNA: TGTGCCAGCAGCCTAGGGGGCGCGTATGATGAAAAACTGTTTTTT

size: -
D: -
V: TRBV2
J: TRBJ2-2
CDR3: CASSEYTLDVGELFF
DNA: TGTGCCAGCAGTGAATATACACTAGACGTCGGGGAGCTGTTTTTT

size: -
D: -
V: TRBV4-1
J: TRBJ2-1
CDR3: CASSRLGPNEQFF
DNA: TGCGCCAGCAGCCGGCTAGGTCCCAATGAGCAGTTCTTC

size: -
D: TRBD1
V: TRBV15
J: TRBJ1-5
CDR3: CATSPGQGASNQPQHF
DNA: TGTGCCACCTCCCCAGGACAGGGGGCCAGCAATCAGCCCCAGCATTTT

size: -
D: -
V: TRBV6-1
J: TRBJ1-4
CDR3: CASSEIGRAPGEKLFF
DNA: TGTGCCAGCAGTGAAATAGGCAGGGCGCCGGGTGAAAAACTGTTTTTT

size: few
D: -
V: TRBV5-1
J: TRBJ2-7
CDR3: CASSQGNTYEQYF
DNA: TGCGCCAGCAGTCAGGGGAATACCTACGAGCAGTACTTC

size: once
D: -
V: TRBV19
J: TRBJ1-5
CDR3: CASSIVGGNNQPQHF
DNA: TGTGCCAGTAGTATTGTGGGAGGAAACAATCAGCCCCAGCATTTT

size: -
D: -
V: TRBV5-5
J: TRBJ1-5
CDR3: CASSPTLDQPQHF
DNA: TGTGCCAGCAGCCCGACACTGGATCAGCCCCAGCATTTT